Listed below are T cell receptor beta chains from one sample, sequenced in a study of TIL therapy for anti-PD-1-resistant metastatic lung cancer. Data came from immunoSEQ multiplex PCR; TCRdb stores just in-frame clones and leaves some out. Of 95,000 or so clones in the sample, about three fifths were seen once. The sequenced sample was tumor tissue, obtained at baseline. The receptors were sampled from a person aged 25-85 years with non-small cell lung cancer. The CDR3 runs from the conserved cysteine through the conserved F or W. A D gene is named only where the DNA matches it firmly. A row's size may be missing; if present it is once, few, many or a size class.

cdr3_aa,cdr3_nt,v_call,clone_size,d_call,j_call
CASSYLPFGFSYEQYF,TGTGCCAGCAGTTATCTACCGTTCGGGTTCTCCTACGAGCAGTACTTC,TRBV6-5,-,-,TRBJ2-7
CASSQASGSYNEQFF,TGTGCCAGCAGCCAGGCTAGCGGTTCTTACAATGAGCAGTTCTTC,TRBV4-2,-,TRBD2,TRBJ2-1
CASTPYDRGYDNEQFF,TGTGCCAGTACCCCCTATGACAGGGGGTATGACAATGAGCAGTTCTTC,TRBV19,-,TRBD1,TRBJ2-1
CSAGGGGGTDTQYF,TGCAGCGCGGGAGGAGGGGGGGGCACAGATACGCAGTATTTT,TRBV29-1,-,-,TRBJ2-3
CASSESPVNTEAFF,TGCGCCAGCAGTGAGTCCCCAGTGAACACTGAAGCTTTCTTT,TRBV10-1,few,-,TRBJ1-1
CASRSTTTNEKLFF,TGTGCCAGCAGGAGCACCACAACTAATGAAAAACTGTTTTTT,TRBV2,-,-,TRBJ1-4
CASSYWGPQSDGYTF,TGTGCCAGCAGCTACTGGGGGCCCCAATCGGATGGCTACACCTTC,TRBV7-2,many,-,TRBJ1-2
CAISESKSANEKLFF,TGTGCCATCAGTGAGTCTAAATCTGCTAATGAAAAACTGTTTTTT,TRBV10-3,-,-,TRBJ1-4
CASRRMGGAAGGTDTQYF,TGTGCCAGCAGGAGGATGGGGGGGGCGGCCGGGGGCACAGATACGCAGTATTTT,TRBV7-2,once,-,TRBJ2-3
CASNRQPGDEKLFF,TGTGCCAGCAACCGACAGCCAGGGGATGAAAAACTGTTTTTT,TRBV6-5,-,-,TRBJ1-4
CASSFFDGSAMNYGYTF,TGTGCCAGCAGCTTCTTTGACGGGTCCGCTATGAACTATGGCTACACCTTC,TRBV11-2,once,-,TRBJ1-2
CASSLRVGAGNEQYF,TGTGCCAGCAGTTTAAGGGTTGGGGCCGGAAACGAGCAGTACTTC,TRBV7-2,few,-,TRBJ2-7
CASSFGLAGGEQYF,TGTGCCAGCAGCTTTGGACTAGCGGGAGGAGAGCAGTACTTC,TRBV5-5,-,TRBD2,TRBJ2-7
CASSLDRYYEQYF,TGTGCCAGCAGCTTAGACAGATACTACGAGCAGTACTTC,TRBV11-2,few,-,TRBJ2-7
CASSFPPGAETQYF,TGTGCCAGCAGTTTTCCACCGGGAGCGGAGACCCAGTACTTC,TRBV6-6,-,-,TRBJ2-5
CASSRLAGGSDTQYF,TGTGCCAGCAGTCGACTAGCGGGAGGGTCAGATACGCAGTATTTT,TRBV6-5,once,TRBD2,TRBJ2-3
CASSSQGGETQYF,TGTGCCAGCAGTTCCCAGGGTGGAGAGACCCAGTACTTC,TRBV28,once,-,TRBJ2-5
CASSTLGTGGNEQFF,TGTGCCAGTAGTACCCTAGGGACGGGCGGAAATGAGCAGTTCTTC,TRBV19,few,-,TRBJ2-1
CSVVLARGEQFF,TGCAGCGTTGTACTAGCTCGGGGTGAGCAGTTCTTC,TRBV29-1,-,-,TRBJ2-1
CASSEQLTDTQYF,TGTGCCAGCAGTGAACAACTCACAGATACGCAGTATTTT,TRBV6-1,-,-,TRBJ2-3
CASSPKGVGGNEQFF,TGTGCCAGCAGCCCCAAGGGTGTAGGGGGCAATGAGCAGTTCTTC,TRBV27,-,-,TRBJ2-1
CASSLSGTGREKLFF,TGTGCCAGCAGCTTAAGCGGGACAGGGCGCGAAAAACTGTTTTTT,TRBV7-9,few,TRBD1,TRBJ1-4
CASSMAGVSTDTQYF,TGTGCCAGTAGTATGGCGGGGGTGAGCACAGATACGCAGTATTTT,TRBV19,-,TRBD2,TRBJ2-3
CASSFQETNEQFF,TGTGCCAGCAGTTTTCAAGAGACCAATGAGCAGTTCTTC,TRBV7-3,-,-,TRBJ2-1
CASSISGRTNSPLHF,TGTGCCAGTAGTATCTCTGGACGGACCAATTCACCCCTCCACTTT,TRBV19,many,-,TRBJ1-6
CASTSDTDTQYF,TGTGCCAGCACCTCAGATACGGACACGCAGTATTTT,TRBV6-5,few,-,TRBJ2-3
CASSLRTDSGANVLTF,TGTGCCAGCAGCCTCAGGACTGACTCTGGGGCCAACGTCCTGACTTTC,TRBV3-1/TRBV3-2,-,-,TRBJ2-6
CASSRGQGTTLATDTQYF,TGTGCCAGTAGTAGGGGACAGGGGACTACTCTAGCAACAGATACGCAGTATTTT,TRBV19,-,TRBD1,TRBJ2-3
CASSLAARVADTQYF,TGTGCCAGCAGCTTGGCCGCACGGGTGGCAGATACGCAGTATTTT,TRBV5-4,-,-,TRBJ2-3
CASSLGQVGEQYF,TGTGCCAGCAGCCTGGGGCAGGTAGGCGAGCAGTACTTC,TRBV11-3,once,-,TRBJ2-7
CASSLAIGTLPREQYF,TGTGCCAGCAGCTTGGCGATTGGGACCCTGCCTAGGGAGCAGTACTTC,TRBV5-5,-,-,TRBJ2-7
CASSPGRGEAFF,TGTGCCAGCAGCCCGGGACGGGGTGAAGCTTTCTTT,TRBV12-3/TRBV12-4,-,-,TRBJ1-1
CASRQIIQETQYF,TGTGCCAGCAGACAAATAATCCAAGAGACCCAGTACTTC,TRBV12-3/TRBV12-4,-,-,TRBJ2-5
CASRGTGENQPQHF,TGTGCCAGCAGGGGGACAGGGGAGAATCAGCCCCAGCATTTT,TRBV28,-,TRBD1,TRBJ1-5
CASSRDYNEQFF,TGTGCCAGTAGTAGGGATTACAATGAGCAGTTCTTC,TRBV19,-,-,TRBJ2-1
CASTLGRGGYQPQHF,TGTGCCAGTACTCTGGGGAGGGGGGGATATCAGCCCCAGCATTTT,TRBV19,-,-,TRBJ1-5
CSATPSGEAPNGELFF,TGCAGCGCCACCCCCAGCGGGGAGGCCCCCAACGGGGAGCTGTTTTTT,TRBV29-1,few,TRBD2,TRBJ2-2
CASSSPTTGELFF,TGTGCCAGCAGTTCCCCTACCACCGGGGAGCTGTTTTTT,TRBV12-3/TRBV12-4,-,-,TRBJ2-2
CASSPEDNQPQHF,TGTGCCAGCTCTCCCGAGGACAATCAGCCCCAGCATTTT,TRBV18,once,-,TRBJ1-5
CASSLAGTGQEKLFF,TGTGCCAGCAGCTTGGCCGGGACAGGGCAAGAAAAACTGTTTTTT,TRBV5-8,-,TRBD1,TRBJ1-4
CATSDARGALEQYF,TGTGCCACCAGTGATGCAAGGGGAGCCCTTGAGCAGTACTTC,TRBV24-1,-,-,TRBJ2-7
CASSTQRLANEQFF,TGTGCCAGCAGCACCCAGCGACTAGCGAATGAGCAGTTCTTC,TRBV7-9,-,TRBD2,TRBJ2-1
CASSWGPEQYF,TGTGCCAGCAGCTGGGGACCGGAGCAGTACTTC,TRBV5-4,-,-,TRBJ2-7